These 26 T cell receptor beta chains were all obtained from the same sample, sequenced in a study of blood T cells in healthy people across ages. Then a second PCR, running about 7 to 11 cycles, was carried out with a sample-barcoded 5' primer and a J-beta primer mix. TCRdb reanalysed the 5' RACE reads using MiXCR and keeps one entry per CDR3 protein. The sample contains about 800,000 distinct CDR3 sequences, 20% to 25% of which appear only once. These data were also reused for a study on T cells of mothers and their children.

Sequenced: blood. The source is a boy aged 10-17 years in good health.

Only one count was recorded for this clonotype. For the CDR3, the DNA is TGTGCCAGCAGCTCCGACAGGGGGCGCGGAGCTTTCTTT. Translation: CASSSDRGRGAFF. The genes are TRBV7-2 and TRBJ1-1; 10 bases agree with TRBD1. V dropped 4 bases and J dropped 10; count of bases not matched to a gene: 6. Germline V lookup: CDR1 SGHTA, CDR2 FQGNSA. The CDR3 totals 13 residues.

V usage is TRBV6-6 and J usage is TRBJ2-3; D is unclear. V dropped 0 bases and J dropped 2 bases, with 9 bases sitting between them. This CDR3 is built from 15 residues. Germline V lookup: CDR1 MNHNY, CDR2 SVGAGI (reference sequence). CDR3 protein: CASSYSSQFTDTQYF. The CDR3 nucleotides are TGTGCCAGCAGTTACTCCTCCCAGTTCACAGATACGCAGTATTTT.

This clonotype was counted between two and nine times. V is TRBV20-1 and J is TRBJ1-2; D unresolved. The CDR3 loop spans 12 amino acids. In germline, CDR1 is DFQATT, CDR2 SNEGSKA (reference sequence). The V end lost 6 bases, the J end lost 1 base, and 9 bases lay between the germline ends. The CDR3 coding sequence is TGCAGTGCCAAGGACTTTAACTATGGCTACACCTTC. This sequence encodes CSAKDFNYGYTF.

The gene calls are TRBV24-1 and TRBJ2-2, with TRBD2 matching over 9 bases. The CDR3 spans 15 residues. Germline V gene sequence: CDR1 KGHDR, CDR2 SFDVKD. V shed 1 base and J 5 bases; nucleotides not matched to a gene: 1. The CDR3 DNA follows: TGTGCCACCAGTGATTTAGCGGGAGGAACCGGGGAGCTGTTTTTT. Translated, it gives CATSDLAGGTGELFF.

The genes are TRBV27 and TRBJ2-7; TRBD2 matches at 12 bases. The tail of the sequence fits TRBJ2-1 better, so the J call may be wrong. CDR1 is MNHEY, CDR2 SMNVEV, per germline (reference sequence). The CDR3 extends over 16 amino acids. CDR3 DNA: TGTGCCAGCAACCCCGAGACTAGCGGGGGCTGGAATGAGCAGTTCTTC. Translated, it gives CASNPETSGGWNEQFF.

This clonotype was recorded a few times. This rearrangement joins TRBV6-2 or TRBV6-3 to TRBJ2-2; D may match TRBD1 or TRBD2 (5 bases each). CDR1 and CDR2 (germline): MNHEY, SVGEGT. The V end lost 5 bases, the J end lost 0 bases, and 16 bases lay between the germline ends. This CDR3 contains 17 residues. CDR3 loop: CASSDPGTASNTGELFF. The CDR3 nucleotides read TGTGCCAGCAGTGACCCCGGGACCGCCTCGAACACCGGGGAGCTGTTTTTT.

This clonotype was observed a handful of times. The chain combines TRBV19 with TRBJ2-1; D is possibly TRBD1 or TRBD2 (5 bases each). Deletions cut 3 bases from V and 14 bases from J, with 11 bases between. CDR1 and CDR2 (germline): LNHDA, SQIVND (reference sequence). The CDR3 spans 11 residues. This CDR3 reads CASSIGASKFF. The CDR3 region has the DNA TGTGCCAGTAGTATTGGGGCTAGCAAGTTCTTC.

This clonotype showed up just a few times. This sequence joins TRBV27 and TRBJ2-5, with 9 bases identical to TRBD1. The J call is doubtful: the DNA matches TRBJ2-7 better. CDR3 length equals 17 residues. CDR1 is MNHEY, CDR2 SMNVEV, per germline (reference sequence). CDR3 in amino acids: CASSYTGGQQGSYEQYF. The CDR3 DNA reads as TGTGCCAGCAGCTACACAGGGGGCCAACAAGGATCCTACGAGCAGTACTTC.

The sample holds a few counts of this clonotype. This chain uses TRBV6-2 or TRBV6-3 with TRBJ2-1, with D possibly being TRBD1 (7 bases). This CDR3 is 14 amino acids long. Germline V gene sequence: CDR1 MNHEY, CDR2 SVGEGT. The V end lost 6 bases, the J end lost 6 bases, and 15 bases lay between the germline ends. The CDR3, as DNA: TGTGCCAGCAGCCAGGAGGGGGCCCGCAATGAGCAGTTCTTC. Protein sequence: CASSQEGARNEQFF.

The chain joins TRBV28 to TRBJ2-1; 10 nucleotides agree with TRBD1. CDR1 and CDR2 from the germline V gene are MDHEN and SYDVKM. The CDR3 has 16 residues. The trim removed 5 bases at V and 4 bases at J, leaving 8 bases unmatched. The CDR3 bases are TGTGCCAGCAGTACCCCTCGGACAGGGGGTTACAATGAGCAGTTCTTC. Protein: CASSTPRTGGYNEQFF. The variable domain in full, completed from reference TRBV28 and TRBJ2-1, reads DVKVTQSSRYLVKRTGEKVFLECVQDMDHENMFWYRQDPGLGLRLIYFSYDVKMKEKGDIPEGYSVSREKKERFSLILESASTNQTSMYLCASSTPRTGGYNEQFFGPGTRLTVL.

The genes are TRBV28 and TRBJ1-2; 9 nucleotides agree with TRBD1. Trimming at V came to 6 bases and at J to 5 bases, leaving 10 bases not matched to a gene. Germline loops: CDR1 MDHEN, CDR2 SYDVKM. The CDR3 is made up of 15 amino acids. The CDR3 reads CASSPGTGRVYGYTF. In DNA form, the CDR3 reads TGTGCCAGCAGCCCCGGGACAGGGAGGGTTTATGGCTACACCTTC.

This sequence joins TRBV29-1 and TRBJ1-2; D is perhaps TRBD1 (6 bases). The germline CDR1 and CDR2 sequences are SQVTM and ANQGSEA. This CDR3 is 15 amino acids long. Trimming stripped 6 bases from V and 2 bases from J, with 19 bases between. CDR3 amino acids: CSVRTASPLNYGYTF. The CDR3, as DNA: TGCAGCGTACGGACAGCGTCGCCCCTAAACTATGGCTACACCTTC.

This rearrangement joins TRBV6-6 to TRBJ1-2, with 9 bases that match TRBD1. The length of the CDR3 is 15 residues. Germline CDR1 and CDR2: MNHNY and SVGAGI (reference sequence). Trimming at V came to 7 bases and at J to 8 bases, leaving 14 bases not matched to a gene. The CDR3 DNA reads as TGTGCCAGCATCCCGACGGGACAGGGACCTCGAGGCTACACCTTC. The encoded protein is CASIPTGQGPRGYTF.

This clonotype turned up a few times. V and J are TRBV3-1 and TRBJ2-1; D could derive from TRBD1 or TRBD2 (5 bases each). Germline CDR1 and CDR2: LGHDT and YNNKEL (reference sequence). The CDR3 totals 16 residues. With 1 base removed from V and 5 bases from J, the gap between germline ends came to 15 bases. The CDR3 spells CASSQGGQLGDNEQFF. Here the CDR3 DNA reads TGTGCCAGCAGCCAAGGCGGGCAGTTGGGGGACAATGAGCAGTTCTTC.

In this sample, this clonotype turned up a few times. This rearrangement joins TRBV6-5 to TRBJ1-2; 9 positions match TRBD1. This CDR3 comprises 16 residues. The germline gives CDR1 MNHEY, CDR2 SVGAGI. The J segment lost 5 bases and the V segment lost 1 base, leaving 8 bases of the junction unmatched. CDR3 region: CASSYYATGGAYGYTF. CDR3 coding DNA: TGTGCCAGCAGTTACTATGCTACAGGGGGCGCTTATGGCTACACCTTC.

The genes are TRBV20-1 and TRBJ2-7; 10 positions match TRBD2. The germline V gene has CDR1 DFQATT and CDR2 SNEGSKA (reference sequence). V was pared by 4 bases and J by 4 bases, with 10 bases of the junction left unmatched. The CDR3 sequence is 15 residues long. In DNA, the CDR3 is TGCAGTGCTAAGAAAGGACTAGCGGCTAGTTACGAGCAGTACTTC. It specifies CSAKKGLAASYEQYF.

The V call is TRBV18, the J call TRBJ2-1, with TRBD1 identical over 9 bases. The germline gives CDR1 KGHSH, CDR2 LQKENI. V was pared by 3 bases and J by 2 bases, with 5 bases of the junction left unmatched. This CDR3 has 16 amino acids. CDR3: CASSPGQGSPYNEQFF. In DNA form, the CDR3 reads TGTGCCAGCTCACCCGGACAGGGGAGCCCCTACAATGAGCAGTTCTTC. The variable domain in full, with the rest retrieved from reference TRBV18 and TRBJ2-1, is NAGVMQNPRHLVRRRGQEARLRCSPMKGHSHVYWYRQLPEEGLKFMVYLQKENIIDESGMPKERFSAEFPKEGPSILRIQQVVRGDSAAYFCASSPGQGSPYNEQFFGPGTRLTVL.

CDR3 sequence reads: CASSFDEAGGTGELFF. CDR3 in DNA: TGTGCCAGCAGTTTTGATGAGGCAGGGGGCACCGGGGAGCTGTTTTTT. The chain uses TRBV12-3 or TRBV12-4 and TRBJ2-2; TRBD1 matches 7 bases. CDR3 length: 16 residues. V was pared by 3 bases and J by 4 bases, with 8 bases of the junction left unmatched.

The rearrangement uses TRBV11-2 and TRBJ1-6; weak D call: TRBD1 (5 bases). V was clipped by 4 bases and J by 9 bases, with 16 bases between them. From germline, CDR1 is SGHAT and CDR2 FQNNGV. This CDR3 has 15 residues. CDR3 amino acids: CASSWGRAGSSPLHF. DNA of the CDR3: TGTGCCAGCAGCTGGGGCAGGGCGGGAAGTTCACCCCTCCACTTT.

V is TRBV20-1 and J is TRBJ1-2; tentative D call: TRBD1 (5 bases). The CDR3 is made up of 15 amino acids. CDR1 and CDR2 from the germline V gene are DFQATT and SNEGSKA (reference sequence). V shed 0 bases and J shed 6 bases, with 17 bases lying between them. Here the CDR3 reads CSAREVGREFDGYTF. The CDR3 DNA is TGCAGTGCTAGAGAAGTGGGCAGGGAGTTTGATGGCTACACCTTC.

V is TRBV7-6 and J is TRBJ2-7; D may be TRBD1 or TRBD2 (5 bases each). Trimming took 1 base from V and 7 from J, leaving 11 bases between them. Germline-derived CDR1 and CDR2 are SGHVS and FNYEAQ. The CDR3 is 13 amino acids. Written as DNA, the CDR3 is TGTGCCAGCAGCTTAGTTGGGACGGGGGAGCAGTACTTC. Residues: CASSLVGTGEQYF.

The sample holds a few counts of this clonotype. The chain carries TRBV29-1 and TRBJ2-5, with 9 bases aligning to TRBD1. Germline V CDR1 and CDR2: SQVTM, ANQGSEA. This CDR3 is built from 12 residues. The J segment lost 5 bases and the V segment lost 6 bases, leaving 4 bases of the junction unmatched. CDR3 nucleotides: TGCAGCGTAAACAGGGGGCTCGAGACCCAGTACTTC. It encodes CSVNRGLETQYF.

This clonotype was detected a few times. The rearrangement uses TRBV10-3 and TRBJ2-2; 10 bases agree with TRBD2. CDR3 length equals 15 residues. The V and J ends lost 4 bases and 3 bases, in that order; junction bases with no gene match: 2. Germline CDR1 reads ENHRY; CDR2 reads SYGVKD. The CDR3: CAISGTSGDTGELFF. In DNA, the CDR3 is TGTGCCATCAGTGGTACTAGCGGGGACACCGGGGAGCTGTTTTTT.

Only a few counts were recorded for this clonotype. The chain recombines TRBV14 with TRBJ1-2; D uncertain. In germline, CDR1 is SGHDN, CDR2 FVKESK. V was cut by 0 bases and J by 4 bases, with 9 bases left in between. The CDR3 length is 14 residues. CDR3: CASSQDGSGYGYTF. In nucleotides, the CDR3 is TGTGCCAGCAGCCAAGATGGTAGCGGCTATGGCTACACCTTC.

This clonotype was seen a few times. The chain employs TRBV6-2 or TRBV6-3 and TRBJ1-1, with TRBD1 as a possible D gene (5 bases). In germline, CDR1 is MNHEY, CDR2 SVGEGT. There are 14 residues in the CDR3. V was clipped by 1 base and J by 4 bases, with 10 bases between them. Here the CDR3 reads CASSYLVGGTEAFF. The CDR3 region has the DNA TGTGCCAGCAGTTACTTGGTCGGGGGCACTGAAGCTTTCTTT.

This clonotype was recorded a few times. The chain links TRBV13 to TRBJ1-1, with unresolved D. The CDR3 loop spans 15 amino acids. V lost 1 base, J lost 0 bases, and 9 bases lay in between. CDR1 and CDR2 from the germline V gene are PRHDT and FYEKMQ (reference sequence). The CDR3 protein is CASSLEAYVNTEAFF. The CDR3 DNA reads TGTGCCAGCAGCTTAGAAGCGTACGTGAACACTGAAGCTTTCTTT.